This T cell receptor (beta chain) was sequenced during a study of blood T cell repertoires in COVID-19. The wider study: Both acute and convalescent COVID-19 samples were obtained from the United States, Italy and Spain. Sources were T cells, B-cell-depleted T cells, or PBMCs; the material itself was cDNA or gDNA.

Study processing details: Quantification of nucleated cells was approximated via reference gene primer amplification. Some clones are missing from TCRdb's copy, which holds only in-frame ones; the method was immunoSEQ multiplex PCR. From that table come the V and J calls and clone size; the DNA was used to work out D and trimming. The sample yields 180,000 or so clones, just over 85% seen once. The TCR sequence derives from a man in his sixties with acute or convalescent COVID-19. The sequencing sample was made of peripheral blood.

The CDR3 DNA sequence: TGTGCCAGCAGACCGAGGGGGACCACAGATACGCAGTATTTT. Its translation is CASRPRGTTDTQYF. The chain recombines TRBV6-5 with TRBJ2-3, with D possibly matching TRBD1 (6 bases). CDR3 length equals 14 residues. The V gene lost 6 bases and the J gene lost 2 bases, with 12 bases spanning the gap. Germline CDR1 is MNHEY and CDR2 is SVGAGI.